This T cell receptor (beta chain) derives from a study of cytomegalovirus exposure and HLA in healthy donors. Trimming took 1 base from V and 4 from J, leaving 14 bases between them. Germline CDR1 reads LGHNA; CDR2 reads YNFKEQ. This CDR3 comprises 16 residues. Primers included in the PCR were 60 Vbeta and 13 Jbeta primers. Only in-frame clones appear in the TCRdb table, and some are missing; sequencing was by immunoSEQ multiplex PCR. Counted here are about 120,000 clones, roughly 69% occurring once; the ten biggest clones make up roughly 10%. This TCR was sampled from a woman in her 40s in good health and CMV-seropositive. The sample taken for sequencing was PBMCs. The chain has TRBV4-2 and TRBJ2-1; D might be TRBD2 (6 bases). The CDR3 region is CASSQAWASAYNEQFF. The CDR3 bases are TGTGCCAGCAGCCAAGCGTGGGCTAGCGCTTACAATGAGCAGTTCTTC.